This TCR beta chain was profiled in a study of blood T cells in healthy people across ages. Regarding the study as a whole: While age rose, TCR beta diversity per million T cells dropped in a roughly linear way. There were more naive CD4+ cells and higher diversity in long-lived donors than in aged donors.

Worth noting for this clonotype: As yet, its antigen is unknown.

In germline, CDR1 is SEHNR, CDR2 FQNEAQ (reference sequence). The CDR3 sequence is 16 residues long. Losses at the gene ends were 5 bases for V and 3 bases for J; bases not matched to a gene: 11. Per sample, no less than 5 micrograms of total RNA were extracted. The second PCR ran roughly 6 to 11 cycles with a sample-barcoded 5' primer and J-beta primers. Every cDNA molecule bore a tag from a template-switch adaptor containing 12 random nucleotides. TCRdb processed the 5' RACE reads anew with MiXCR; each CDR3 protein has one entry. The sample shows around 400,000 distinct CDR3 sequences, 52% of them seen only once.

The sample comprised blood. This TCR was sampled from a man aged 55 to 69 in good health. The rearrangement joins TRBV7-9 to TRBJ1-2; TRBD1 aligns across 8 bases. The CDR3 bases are TGTGCCAGCAGCCAGGAGTTGGTGGGACAGGACTATGGCTACACCTTC. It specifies CASSQELVGQDYGYTF.